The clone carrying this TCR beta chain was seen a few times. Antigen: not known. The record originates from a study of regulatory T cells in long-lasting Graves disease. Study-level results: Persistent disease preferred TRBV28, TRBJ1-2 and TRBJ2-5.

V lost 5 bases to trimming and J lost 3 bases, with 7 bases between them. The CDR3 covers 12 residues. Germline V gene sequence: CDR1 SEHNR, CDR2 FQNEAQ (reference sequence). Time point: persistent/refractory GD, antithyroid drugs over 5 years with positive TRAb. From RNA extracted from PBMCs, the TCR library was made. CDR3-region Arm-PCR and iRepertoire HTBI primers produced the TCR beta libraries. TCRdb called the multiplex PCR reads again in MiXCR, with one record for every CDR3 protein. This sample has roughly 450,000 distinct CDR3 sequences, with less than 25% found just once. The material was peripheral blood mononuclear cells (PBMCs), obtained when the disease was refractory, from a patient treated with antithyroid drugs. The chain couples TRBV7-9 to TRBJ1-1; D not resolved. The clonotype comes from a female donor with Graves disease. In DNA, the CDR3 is TGTGCCAGCAGCCCCGCGGACACTGAAGCTTTCTTT. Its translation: CASSPADTEAFF.